Following are 29 T cell receptor beta chains from one sample sequenced in a study of control samples from healthy donors and cancer patients. The protocol was immunoSEQ multiplex PCR, while the TCRdb copy is restricted to in-frame clones and leaves out a portion. There are about 94,000 clones in the sample; less than 95% occur only once, and under 4% lies in the top ten. Specimen: blood. The receptors come from a young woman in good health.

The CDR3 protein is CSASSANTEAFF. CDR3 sequence (DNA): TGCAGTGCTAGTTCGGCGAACACTGAAGCTTTCTTT. The chain carries TRBV20-1 and TRBJ1-1, with D unresolved. The CDR3 is 12 residues long. V gave up 3 bases and J gave up 1 base, with 6 bases separating them. Germline-derived CDR1 and CDR2 are DFQATT and SNEGSKA (reference sequence).

The chain has TRBV10-3 and TRBJ1-1; a weak D match, TRBD1 (5 bases). V dropped 0 bases and J dropped 3 bases, with 8 bases sitting between them. Germline V gene sequence: CDR1 ENHRY, CDR2 SYGVKD. This CDR3 is built from 14 residues. The CDR3: CAISESGDDTEAFF. The CDR3 DNA sequence: TGTGCCATCAGTGAGTCTGGGGACGACACTGAAGCTTTCTTT.

The chain couples TRBV12-5 to TRBJ2-7; the D gene could be TRBD1 or TRBD2 (5 bases each). Per germline, CDR1 LGHNT and CDR2 FRNRAP. The CDR3 loop spans 16 amino acids. V gave up 0 bases and J gave up 2 bases, with 14 bases separating them. This chain's CDR3 is CASGLVLGTDPYEQYF. As DNA, the CDR3 is TGTGCTAGTGGTTTGGTATTAGGGACCGACCCCTACGAGCAGTACTTC.

J is TRBJ2-3 and V is TRBV5-5; D is uncertain. Germline V gives CDR1 SGHKS, CDR2 YYEKEE (reference sequence). V was cut by 0 bases and J by 2 bases, with 4 bases left in between. This CDR3 is built from 13 residues. The DNA of the CDR3 is TGTGCCAGCAGCTTGGCTGTCACAGATACGCAGTATTTT. Translated: CASSLAVTDTQYF.

The chain joins TRBV7-9 to TRBJ2-7; D is possibly TRBD1 or TRBD2 (6 bases each). From germline, CDR1 is SEHNR and CDR2 FQNEAQ (reference sequence). The CDR3 covers 12 residues. V was cut by 7 bases and J by 4 bases, with 11 bases left in between. As DNA, the CDR3 is TGTGCCAGCAATCAGGGGACTTACGAGCAGTACTTC. It is translated as CASNQGTYEQYF.

This clone was counted once. The chain combines TRBV10-3 with TRBJ2-5, with D perhaps matching TRBD1 or TRBD2 (5 bases each). V was trimmed by 3 bases and J by 4 bases, leaving 12 bases between them. Germline-derived CDR1 and CDR2 are ENHRY and SYGVKD. The length of the CDR3 is 14 residues. The CDR3 is CAISESGTAETQYF. Here the CDR3 DNA reads TGTGCCATCAGTGAATCCGGGACGGCAGAGACCCAGTACTTC.

The gene calls are TRBV4-1 and TRBJ1-2, with 9 bases fitting TRBD1. V trimming: 2 bases; J trimming: 2 bases; junction bases outside the gene matches: 3. The CDR3 sequence is 15 residues long. Germline values: CDR1 MGHRA, CDR2 YSYEKL. The CDR3: CASSQSGTGNYGYTF. The CDR3 nucleotides read TGCGCCAGCAGCCAAAGTGGGACAGGGAACTATGGCTACACCTTC.

This chain connects TRBV9 to TRBJ1-2, with TRBD1 matching over 12 bases. This CDR3 is built from 18 residues. V lost 4 bases to trimming and J lost 8 bases; unmatched junction nucleotides: 18. Germline lookup yields CDR1 SGDLS and CDR2 YYNGEE. This CDR3 reads CASSSSAGQGALSQGYTF. The DNA for the CDR3 is TGTGCCAGCAGCTCTAGCGCGGGACAGGGGGCGCTCAGTCAAGGCTACACCTTC.

The chain has TRBV18 and TRBJ2-7; D may be TRBD2 (6 bases). The CDR3 extends over 14 amino acids. Trimming stripped 6 bases from V and 5 bases from J, with 17 bases between. Per the germline V gene, CDR1 is KGHSH and CDR2 is LQKENI. The chain's CDR3 is CASSLSGTRHEQYF. CDR3 nucleotide sequence: TGTGCCAGCTCCCTTTCCGGGACTCGCCACGAGCAGTACTTC.

The chain carries TRBV6-5 and TRBJ2-1; the match to TRBD2 covers 9 bases. The CDR3 has 13 amino acids. V trimming: 6 bases; J trimming: 7 bases; junction bases outside the gene matches: 4. In germline, CDR1 is MNHEY, CDR2 SVGAGI. The CDR3 here is CASSAGGRNEQFF. The CDR3 DNA reads as TGTGCCAGCAGCGCGGGGGGGCGGAATGAGCAGTTCTTC.

The rearrangement uses TRBV6-5 and TRBJ1-2, with D unclear. This CDR3 comprises 16 residues. The ends were cut back, 0 bases at V and 5 bases at J, with 16 bases in the middle. CDR1 is MNHEY, CDR2 SVGAGI, per germline. The CDR3: CASSYSFPEGNYGYTF. For the CDR3, the DNA is TGTGCCAGCAGTTACTCGTTCCCCGAAGGGAATTATGGCTACACCTTC.

The V gene is TRBV3-1 (or the pseudogene TRBV3-2), the J gene TRBJ2-2; 10 nucleotides match TRBD1. The V gene end was trimmed by 4 bases and the J gene end by 3 bases; junction bases not matched to a gene: 5. This CDR3 spans 16 amino acids. The V gene's germline CDR1 is LGHDT and CDR2 YNNKEL (reference sequence). The CDR3 coding sequence is TGTGCCAGCAGCCCGGACAGGGGGGAGGACACCGGGGAGCTGTTTTTT. Translation: CASSPDRGEDTGELFF.

J is TRBJ1-3 and V is TRBV6-2 or TRBV6-3; D is ambiguous. Trimming cost V 2 bases and J 0 bases, with 5 bases left between them. Germline V gene sequence: CDR1 MNHEY, CDR2 SVGEGT. CDR3 length: 14 residues. CDR3 sequence reads: CASSYRSSGNTIYF. The CDR3 region has the DNA TGTGCCAGCAGTTACCGGAGCTCTGGAAACACCATATATTTT.

This chain uses TRBV2 with TRBJ1-4; D is uncertain. The germline V gene encodes CDR1 SNHLY and CDR2 FYNNEI. The CDR3 runs to 15 residues. V shed 3 bases and J shed 7 bases, with 15 bases lying between them. The DNA for the CDR3 is TGTGCCAGCAGTGACTTCCCACGAGAAGGTGAAAAACTGTTTTTT. Its protein is CASSDFPREGEKLFF.

About this clone itself: One end of the junction is discordant with germline, which a read error may explain. The V gene is TRBV19, the J gene TRBJ1-2, with 7 bases that match TRBD1. Germline loops: CDR1 LNHDA, CDR2 SQIVND (reference sequence). The CDR3 runs 19 residues. The CDR3 loop is CAGSTRGTRGQGGNYGYTF. DNA of the CDR3: TGTGCCGGTAGTACGCGGGGAACAAGGGGGCAGGGAGGGAACTATGGCTACACCTTC.

This clone was found a few times. The J gene is TRBJ2-3, the V gene TRBV9; TRBD1 matches 9 bases. Unmatched junction bases numbered 11, after V lost 3 bases and J lost 6 bases. The CDR3 consists of 16 residues. Germline V gives CDR1 SGDLS, CDR2 YYNGEE. CDR3 amino acids: CASSGGQGRRLDTQYF. The CDR3 DNA follows: TGTGCCAGCAGCGGGGGACAGGGCCGTAGATTGGATACGCAGTATTTT.

The gene calls are TRBV6-6 and TRBJ2-7; 8 bases line up with TRBD1. Germline V CDR1 and CDR2: MNHNY, SVGAGI (reference sequence). The length of the CDR3 is 12 residues. Germline trimming cut 6 bases from V and 5 bases from J; bases unmatched to any gene: 3. CDR3 amino acids: CASSDRGNEQYF. CDR3 nucleotides: TGTGCCAGCAGCGACAGGGGCAACGAGCAGTACTTC.

The gene calls are TRBV5-4 and TRBJ1-2, with TRBD1 matching 8 bases. This CDR3 region has 16 residues. Trimming at V came to 0 bases and at J to 8 bases, leaving 12 bases not matched to a gene. The germline V gene encodes CDR1 SGHNT and CDR2 YYREEE (reference sequence). The CDR3 region has the DNA TGTGCCAGCAGCTTGGGGGGATACGACAGGGGATGGGGCTACACCTTC. Translation gives CASSLGGYDRGWGYTF.

The chain recombines TRBV2 with TRBJ2-2; either TRBD1 or TRBD2 may supply D (5 bases each). Germline assignment: CDR1 SNHLY and CDR2 FYNNEI. The CDR3 has 15 residues. Trimming stripped 2 bases from V and 5 bases from J, with 12 bases between. CDR3 sequence (DNA): TGTGCCAGCAGTGAAATGGGACCGTTGACCGGGGAGCTGTTTTTT. Translated: CASSEMGPLTGELFF.

V gene TRBV18 combines with J gene TRBJ1-1; D remains unclear. V lost 5 bases to trimming and J lost 0 bases, with 16 bases between them. From germline, CDR1 is KGHSH and CDR2 LQKENI. The length of the CDR3 is 16 residues. CDR3 in amino acids: CASSSDQPTMNTEAFF. The CDR3 DNA reads as TGTGCCAGCTCATCTGATCAACCGACGATGAACACTGAAGCTTTCTTT. Using reference TRBV18 and TRBJ1-1 for the parts outside the CDR3, the full variable domain is NAGVMQNPRHLVRRRGQEARLRCSPMKGHSHVYWYRQLPEEGLKFMVYLQKENIIDESGMPKERFSAEFPKEGPSILRIQQVVRGDSAAYFCASSSDQPTMNTEAFFGQGTRLTVV.

This clone appeared a single time. J is TRBJ1-1 and V is TRBV12-3 or TRBV12-4, with D hard to call. This CDR3 region has 13 residues. V was pared by 7 bases and J by 5 bases, with 14 bases between. This CDR3 is CASMVGWETEAFF. The CDR3 DNA sequence: TGTGCCAGCATGGTAGGGTGGGAGACTGAAGCTTTCTTT.

This chain connects TRBV4-1 to TRBJ2-7; a weak D match, TRBD1 (5 bases). This CDR3 has 15 amino acids. CDR1 and CDR2 (germline): MGHRA, YSYEKL. V gave up 6 bases and J gave up 2 bases, with 17 bases separating them. DNA of the CDR3: TGCGCCAGCAGTTACTCCAGGGATTTCCCCTACGAGCAGTACTTC. Protein sequence: CASSYSRDFPYEQYF.

V is TRBV9 and J is TRBJ2-3, with 8 bases aligning to TRBD2. J gave up 0 bases and V 4 bases, and 13 bases lay outside the gene matches. From germline, CDR1 is SGDLS and CDR2 YYNGEE. This CDR3 comprises 18 residues. The CDR3 DNA is TGTGCCAGCAGCTCCCCTAGCGGGTGGATGTCTAGCACAGATACGCAGTATTTT. Translated: CASSSPSGWMSSTDTQYF. Together with reference TRBV9 and TRBJ2-3, the CDR3 gives the full variable domain: DSGVTQTPKHLITATGQRVTLRCSPRSGDLSVYWYQQSLDQGLQFLIQYYNGEERAKGNILERFSAQQFPDLHSELNLSSLELGDSALYFCASSSPSGWMSSTDTQYFGPGTRLTVL.

The J gene is TRBJ1-1, the V gene TRBV3-1 (or the pseudogene TRBV3-2); TRBD1 is a possible D gene (5 bases). The ends were cut back, 3 bases at V and 6 bases at J, with 11 bases in the middle. Germline CDR1 reads LGHDT; CDR2 reads YNNKEL (reference sequence). The CDR3 length is 13 residues. CDR3 bases: TGTGCCAGCAGCCACATGAGCAGGGCTGAAGCTTTCTTT. Protein: CASSHMSRAEAFF.

The chain joins TRBV10-3 to TRBJ2-7; 9 bases agree with TRBD1. J was trimmed by 5 bases and V by 6 bases; bases with no gene match: 8. The CDR3 length is 14 residues. Germline CDR1 ENHRY, CDR2 SYGVKD. CDR3 protein: CAISPGQGRNEQYF. In DNA, the CDR3 is TGTGCCATCAGCCCGGGACAGGGAAGGAACGAGCAGTACTTC.

The chain is built from TRBV6-5 and TRBJ2-4; the D gene could be TRBD1 or TRBD2 (5 bases each). The CDR3 length is 14 residues. Trimming cost V 5 bases and J 2 bases, with 10 bases left between them. Germline assignment: CDR1 MNHEY and CDR2 SVGAGI. The CDR3 region is CASSPRDPKNIQYF. Here the CDR3 DNA reads TGTGCCAGCAGTCCCCGGGACCCCAAAAACATTCAGTACTTC.

The CDR3 nucleotides are TGTGCCAGCACGGACTTGGGACAGGGGCGAGCTTTCTTT. This encodes CASTDLGQGRAFF. The rearrangement joins TRBV5-6 to TRBJ1-1; 10 bases match TRBD1. The junction had 9 bases not matched to a gene; V was cut back by 6 bases and J by 10 bases. The CDR3 has 13 amino acids. Germline loops: CDR1 SGHDT, CDR2 YYEEEE.

This chain joins TRBV18 and TRBJ1-4; D remains ambiguous. The CDR3 totals 13 residues. V dropped 3 bases and J dropped 7 bases, with 9 bases sitting between them. CDR1 and CDR2 from the germline V gene are KGHSH and LQKENI. The DNA of the CDR3 is TGTGCCAGCTCACCGAGTGGCGGTGAAAAACTGTTTTTT. Its protein is CASSPSGGEKLFF.

V and J are TRBV6-5 and TRBJ1-1; 7 positions match TRBD1. Germline V gives CDR1 MNHEY, CDR2 SVGAGI. V was pared by 5 bases and J by 0 bases, with 3 bases of the junction left unmatched. The CDR3 runs to 14 residues. The DNA of the CDR3 is TGTGCCAGCAGTCCGGGACAGTTGAACACTGAAGCTTTCTTT. This sequence encodes CASSPGQLNTEAFF.